What follows describes a single T cell receptor (beta chain). From germline, CDR1 is MNHEY and CDR2 SVGAGI. The CDR3 is 13 amino acids. Trimming left V 2 bases short and J 5 bases short, with 6 bases between. This record belongs to a study of blood T cell repertoires in COVID-19. Study-wide background: Material from acute and convalescent COVID-19 was sourced from the United States, Italy and Spain. Nucleic acid was either cDNA or gDNA, and it came from T cells, B-cell-depleted T cells, or PBMCs.

Original handling: Estimated nucleated cell counts came from reference gene primer amplification. Method: immunoSEQ multiplex PCR; TCRdb's copy keeps in-frame clones and lacks some. V and J calls and clone size are given by that table; D and trimming were obtained from the DNA. The table has 81,000 or so clones, around 94% seen once; the top ten hold approximately 6.3%. Sequenced sample: peripheral blood. This TCR derives from a woman in her fifties or sixties with active COVID-19. V is TRBV6-5 and J is TRBJ1-4, with unresolved D. The chain's CDR3 is CASSYRPNEKLFF. CDR3 bases: TGTGCCAGCAGTTACCGTCCCAATGAAAAACTGTTTTTT.